One sample yielded the 27 T cell receptor beta chains listed below, sequenced in a study of OX40 agonist ivuxolimab in advanced cancers. The library came from the immunoSEQ multiplex PCR assay. TCRdb took over this immuneACCESS table, retaining in-frame rearrangements with V and J assigned. Such tables are incomplete; in checked studies, under half of the missing clones stem from an unresolved V gene, and the remainder is unexplained. Recorded for this sample are under 90,000 clones; 80% to 85% of them occurred a single time. Together, the top ten hold around 2.1% of the sample. The sample was CD4+ or CD8+ T cells sorted from blood, taken in a trial of the OX40 agonist ivuxolimab. These receptors were collected from an adult with an advanced solid tumor such as melanoma, head and neck, liver or kidney cancer.

The CDR3 here is CASSSTRGSLYGYTF. CDR3 sequence (DNA): TGTGCCAGCAGTTCGACCCGGGGGTCCCTCTATGGCTACACCTTC. The rearrangement uses TRBV2 and TRBJ1-2; a possible D gene is TRBD1 (5 bases). This CDR3 spans 15 amino acids. Per the germline V gene, CDR1 is SNHLY and CDR2 is FYNNEI. V was pared by 5 bases and J by 4 bases, with 17 bases between.

This clone was seen once. The chain couples TRBV7-2 to TRBJ1-3, with D unresolved. The V gene's germline CDR1 is SGHTA and CDR2 FQGNSA. The CDR3 contains 12 residues. Trimming pared 3 bases from V and 2 bases from J, leaving 2 bases between. For the CDR3, the DNA is TGTGCCAGCAGCTTCGCTGGAAACACCATATATTTT. Protein product: CASSFAGNTIYF.

The rearrangement joins TRBV27 to TRBJ2-7; D ambiguous. The germline V gene encodes CDR1 MNHEY and CDR2 SMNVEV (reference sequence). The CDR3 is 13 residues long. Trimming pared 6 bases from V and 7 bases from J, leaving 16 bases between. CDR3 sequence: CASRSEVAREQYF. The CDR3 DNA reads as TGTGCCAGCAGGTCAGAGGTTGCCCGGGAGCAGTACTTC.

The J gene is TRBJ2-1, the V gene TRBV5-1, with D perhaps assigned TRBD1 or TRBD2 (5 bases each). This CDR3 spans 13 amino acids. The germline V gene encodes CDR1 SGHRS and CDR2 YFSETQ. The ends were cut back, 4 bases at V and 3 bases at J, with 8 bases in the middle. Here the CDR3 reads CASSRDGYNEQFF. The CDR3 DNA is TGCGCCAGCAGCCGGGACGGCTACAATGAGCAGTTCTTC.

The genes are TRBV19 and TRBJ1-5; D remains ambiguous. This CDR3 contains 14 residues. The germline CDR1 and CDR2 sequences are LNHDA and SQIVND (reference sequence). V was clipped by 5 bases and J by 5 bases, with 13 bases between them. CDR3 bases: TGTGCCAGTAGTCCTTCCCGGTACGATCAGCCCCAGCATTTT. It is translated as CASSPSRYDQPQHF.

The rearrangement uses TRBV5-4 and TRBJ2-5; D possibly corresponds to TRBD2 (6 bases). CDR3 length: 14 amino acids. V was shortened by 2 bases and J by 5 bases, with 13 bases between the two germline ends. Germline-derived CDR1 and CDR2 are SGHNT and YYREEE (reference sequence). CDR3 residues: CASSFLRERETQYF. CDR3 sequence (DNA): TGTGCCAGCAGCTTTTTGCGGGAAAGGGAGACCCAGTACTTC.

The J gene is TRBJ2-5, the V gene TRBV28; either TRBD1 or TRBD2 may supply D (5 bases each). Trimming took 6 bases from V and 4 from J, leaving 27 bases between them. This CDR3 is built from 18 residues. Germline assignment: CDR1 MDHEN and CDR2 SYDVKM. CDR3 protein: CASRNRDRGIGWVETQYF. CDR3 DNA sequence: TGTGCCAGCAGAAACCGGGACCGAGGGATTGGATGGGTAGAGACCCAGTACTTC.

V usage is TRBV27 and J usage is TRBJ2-7; a weak D match, TRBD2 (6 bases). This CDR3 region has 15 residues. Trimming stripped 2 bases from V and 4 bases from J, with 15 bases between. In germline, CDR1 is MNHEY, CDR2 SMNVEV (reference sequence). DNA of the CDR3: TGTGCCAGCAGTTTAGTCCCAGGCGGGGTTTACGAGCAGTACTTC. Its protein is CASSLVPGGVYEQYF.

This clone has just one count. The chain joins TRBV14 to TRBJ2-7, with 7 bases fitting TRBD2. The CDR3 has 16 amino acids. The V gene end was trimmed by 4 bases and the J gene end by 0 bases; junction bases not matched to a gene: 9. The germline V gene has CDR1 SGHDN and CDR2 FVKESK. CDR3 coding DNA: TGTGCCAGCAGCCGCCACGGGGGGACTGGCTCCTACGAGCAGTACTTC. Residues: CASSRHGGTGSYEQYF. The full variable domain, its missing parts supplied by reference TRBV14 and TRBJ2-7, is EAGVTQFPSHSVIEKGQTVTLRCDPISGHDNLYWYRRVMGKEIKFLLHFVKESKQDESGMPNNRFLAERTGGTYSTLKVQPAELEDSGVYFCASSRHGGTGSYEQYFGPGTRLTVT.

The genes are TRBV7-3 and TRBJ1-1; D is undetermined. Germline lookup yields CDR1 SGHTA and CDR2 FQGTGA. Trimming removed 5 bases at V and 5 bases at J, with 18 bases between. The CDR3 is made up of 15 amino acids. CDR3 region: CASSQDGRGLTEAFF. The DNA for the CDR3 is TGTGCCAGCAGCCAGGACGGAAGAGGCCTAACTGAAGCTTTCTTT.

J is TRBJ2-3 and V is TRBV5-1; 8 bases match TRBD1. CDR1 and CDR2 from the germline V gene are SGHRS and YFSETQ. CDR3 length equals 15 residues. V dropped 1 base and J dropped 1; count of bases not matched to a gene: 2. CDR3 loop: CASSLQDRGTDTQYF. CDR3 in DNA: TGCGCCAGCAGCTTGCAGGACAGGGGCACAGATACGCAGTATTTT.

The chain recombines TRBV18 with TRBJ2-1, with a weak D call TRBD1 (5 bases). This CDR3 is 16 amino acids long. V was pared by 2 bases and J by 3 bases, with 14 bases between. Germline CDR1 KGHSH, CDR2 LQKENI. In DNA, the CDR3 is TGTGCCAGCTCACCAATTGGGGCAGGGCTCTACAATGAGCAGTTCTTC. Translation: CASSPIGAGLYNEQFF.

J is TRBJ2-7 and V is TRBV29-1, with D hard to call. V was cut by 4 bases and J by 5 bases, with 15 bases left in between. The CDR3 has 13 residues. CDR1 is SQVTM and CDR2 is ANQGSEA in the germline V gene. DNA for the CDR3: TGCAGCGTTGCGTCGCGACATTCCCACGAGCAGTACTTC. It yields the protein CSVASRHSHEQYF.

This clone was seen once. The CDR3 protein is CASSYSGPGRGYTF. The CDR3 DNA reads as TGTGCCAGCAGTTACTCGGGCCCCGGAAGGGGCTACACCTTC. This sequence joins TRBV6-5 and TRBJ1-2; the D is unclear. With 0 bases removed from V and 8 bases from J, the gap between germline ends came to 13 bases. CDR3 length: 14 amino acids. The germline CDR1 and CDR2 sequences are MNHEY and SVGAGI.

The genes are TRBV19 and TRBJ2-7; D is perhaps TRBD1 or TRBD2 (5 bases each). Trimming shortened V by 8 bases and J by 2 bases, and 16 bases separated the two germline ends. CDR3 length equals 14 residues. The V gene's germline CDR1 is LNHDA and CDR2 SQIVND (reference sequence). CDR3 in DNA: TGTGCCAGTTCACTCCGGGACGGACCCTACGAGCAGTACTTC. It yields the protein CASSLRDGPYEQYF.

The rearrangement links TRBV28 to TRBJ2-3; no reliable D call. The germline V and J ends were trimmed by 2 bases and 9 bases, with 15 bases remaining between them. CDR1 is MDHEN and CDR2 is SYDVKM in the germline V gene. This CDR3 is 14 amino acids long. This chain's CDR3 is CASSLVSPSLTQYF. CDR3 nucleotides: TGTGCCAGCAGTTTAGTTTCCCCTTCTTTGACGCAGTATTTT.

This rearrangement joins TRBV19 to TRBJ1-1, with 9 bases matching TRBD1. Germline loops: CDR1 LNHDA, CDR2 SQIVND (reference sequence). The CDR3 runs to 14 residues. Unmatched junction bases numbered 11, after V lost 11 bases and J lost 4 bases. The DNA for the CDR3 is TGTGCCTCTAACTCGGACAGGGGACGCACTGAAGCTTTCTTT. The encoded protein is CASNSDRGRTEAFF.

The genes are TRBV7-8 and TRBJ1-1; no definite D call. CDR1 is SGHVS, CDR2 FQNEAQ, per germline. This CDR3 is 12 amino acids long. The ends were cut back, 6 bases at V and 0 bases at J, with 5 bases in the middle. In DNA, the CDR3 is TGTGCCAGCAGTCGGATGAACACTGAAGCTTTCTTT. Translation gives CASSRMNTEAFF.

V usage is TRBV6-6 and J usage is TRBJ1-2; TRBD1 matches at 10 bases. V lost 4 bases, J lost 4 bases, and 3 bases stayed unmatched. The CDR3 totals 14 residues. CDR1 is MNHNY, CDR2 SVGAGI, per germline (reference sequence). The CDR3 DNA follows: TGTGCCAGCAGTTTGACAGGGGGCGTCTATGGCTACACCTTC. This encodes CASSLTGGVYGYTF.

Comments on this clone: Other DNA sequences in this sample translate to the same CDR3. The CDR3 here is CASSPRTGNSGANVLTF. CDR3 coding DNA: TGTGCCAGCTCACCACGGACAGGCAACTCTGGGGCCAACGTCCTGACTTTC. V usage is TRBV18 and J usage is TRBJ2-6; 7 bases are shared with TRBD1. CDR1 is KGHSH and CDR2 is LQKENI in the germline V gene. V lost 1 base and J lost 0; bases outside the gene matches: 3. The CDR3 length is 17 residues.

The genes are TRBV5-1 and TRBJ2-1; D assignment may be TRBD1 or TRBD2 (5 bases each). Germline-derived CDR1 and CDR2 are SGHRS and YFSETQ. The CDR3 is made up of 15 amino acids. V lost 0 bases to trimming and J lost 4 bases, with 11 bases between them. In DNA, the CDR3 is TGCGCCAGCAGCTTGGCCATTGGGGGTTACAATGAGCAGTTCTTC. Its translation: CASSLAIGGYNEQFF.

This clone was seen a few times. J is TRBJ2-3 and V is TRBV10-3; D is undetermined. Looked up from germline, CDR1 is ENHRY and CDR2 is SYGVKD. This CDR3 contains 14 residues. V shed 6 bases and J shed 3 bases, with 13 bases lying between them. This CDR3 is CAISDVDGTDTQYF. The CDR3 nucleotides read TGTGCCATCAGCGATGTTGACGGAACAGATACGCAGTATTTT.

A single count supports this clone. This rearrangement joins TRBV11-2 to TRBJ2-7; D unresolved. The CDR3 extends over 12 amino acids. CDR1 is SGHAT and CDR2 is FQNNGV in the germline V gene. V lost 5 bases and J 0 bases, leaving 5 bases between the germline ends. The CDR3 reads CASSHHSYEQYF. The CDR3 DNA reads TGTGCCAGCAGCCATCACTCCTACGAGCAGTACTTC.

The chain couples TRBV6-1 to TRBJ2-3; 11 bases match TRBD2. Germline V gene lookup returns CDR1 MNHNS and CDR2 SASEGT. Trimming took 4 bases from V and 2 from J; bases not matched to a gene: 8. The CDR3 is 17 amino acids. The CDR3 region has the DNA TGTGCCAGCAGTGTAGCGGGGGGGCTGACCACCACAGATACGCAGTATTTT. This translates into CASSVAGGLTTTDTQYF.

This sequence joins TRBV4-2 and TRBJ1-6; 8 bases agree with TRBD1. The germline CDR1 and CDR2 sequences are LGHNA and YNFKEQ. The CDR3 spans 16 residues. The V and J ends lost 0 bases and 7 bases, in that order; junction bases with no gene match: 5. The CDR3 loop is CASSQDRDRRNSPLHF. CDR3 nucleotides: TGTGCCAGCAGCCAAGATCGGGACAGGCGGAATTCACCCCTCCACTTT.

The chain has TRBV7-2 and TRBJ2-3, with unresolved D. This CDR3 has 16 amino acids. Trimming pared 4 bases from V and 4 bases from J, leaving 18 bases between. Germline values: CDR1 SGHTA, CDR2 FQGNSA. The CDR3 sequence is CASSYYKALGADTQYF. Here the CDR3 DNA reads TGTGCCAGCAGCTATTATAAGGCCCTCGGTGCAGATACGCAGTATTTT.

The chain recombines TRBV6-5 with TRBJ1-2, with D perhaps TRBD1 (5 bases). Trimming pared 5 bases from V and 4 bases from J, leaving 11 bases between. CDR3 size: 13 residues. Germline V gene sequence: CDR1 MNHEY, CDR2 SVGAGI. Here the CDR3 DNA reads TGTGCCAGCAGTCAGCGGGACGGCTATGGCTACACCTTC. Amino acid sequence: CASSQRDGYGYTF.